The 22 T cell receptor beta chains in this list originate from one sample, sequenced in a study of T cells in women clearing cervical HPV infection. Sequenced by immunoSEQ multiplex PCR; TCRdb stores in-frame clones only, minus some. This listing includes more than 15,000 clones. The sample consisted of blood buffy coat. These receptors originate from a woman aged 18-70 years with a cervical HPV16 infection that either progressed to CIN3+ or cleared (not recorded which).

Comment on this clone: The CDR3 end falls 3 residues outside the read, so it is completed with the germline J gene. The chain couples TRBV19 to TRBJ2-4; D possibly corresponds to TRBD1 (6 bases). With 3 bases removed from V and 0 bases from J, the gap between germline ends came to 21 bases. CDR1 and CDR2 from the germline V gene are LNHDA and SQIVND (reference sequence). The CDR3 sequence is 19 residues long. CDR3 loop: CASSIRSRGLSGAKNIQYF. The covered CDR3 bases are TGTGCCAGTAGTATTCGCAGCAGGGGATTGTCGGGAGCCAAAAACATT.

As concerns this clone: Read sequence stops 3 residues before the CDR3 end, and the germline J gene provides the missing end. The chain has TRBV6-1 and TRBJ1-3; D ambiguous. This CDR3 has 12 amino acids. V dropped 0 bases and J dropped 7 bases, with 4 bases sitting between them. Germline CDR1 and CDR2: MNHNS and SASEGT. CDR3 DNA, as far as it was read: TGTGCCAGCAGTGAAGCCCCGAACACC. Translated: CASSEAPNT. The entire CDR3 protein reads CASSEAPNTIYF.

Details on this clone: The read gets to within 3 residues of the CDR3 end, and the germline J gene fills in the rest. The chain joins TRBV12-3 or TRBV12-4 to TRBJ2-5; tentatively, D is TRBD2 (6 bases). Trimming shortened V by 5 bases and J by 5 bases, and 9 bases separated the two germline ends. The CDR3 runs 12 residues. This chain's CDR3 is CASSRGKETQYF. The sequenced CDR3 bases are TGTGCCAGCAGTCGGGGGAAGGAGACC.

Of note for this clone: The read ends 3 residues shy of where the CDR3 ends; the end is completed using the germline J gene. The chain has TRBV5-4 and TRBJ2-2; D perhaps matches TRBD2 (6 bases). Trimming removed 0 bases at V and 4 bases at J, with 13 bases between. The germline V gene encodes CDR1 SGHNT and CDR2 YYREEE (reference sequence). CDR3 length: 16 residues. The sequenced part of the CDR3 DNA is TGTGCCAGCAGCTTGGAGGCTGGGGGGACCACCGGGGAG. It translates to CASSLEAGGTTGE. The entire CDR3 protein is CASSLEAGGTTGELFF.

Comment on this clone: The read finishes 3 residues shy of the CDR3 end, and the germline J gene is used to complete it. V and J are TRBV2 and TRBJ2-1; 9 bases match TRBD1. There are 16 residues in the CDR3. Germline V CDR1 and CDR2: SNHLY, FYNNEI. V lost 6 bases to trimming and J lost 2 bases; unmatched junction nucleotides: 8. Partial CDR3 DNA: TGTGCCAGCAGCGCCGGGCGACAGGGGGCCTACAATGAG. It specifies CASSAGRQGAYNE. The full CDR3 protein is CASSAGRQGAYNEQFF.

The DNA read from the CDR3 is TGTGCCAGCAGTTACCTCCTCGACTACTTAGCCAAAAACATT. This sequence encodes CASSYLLDYLAKNI. The whole CDR3 protein reads CASSYLLDYLAKNIQYF. V is TRBV6-2 or TRBV6-3 and J is TRBJ2-4, with a possible D match to TRBD2 (5 bases). The read terminates 3 residues before the CDR3 end, so the remaining end is supplied by the germline J gene. From germline, CDR1 is MNHEY and CDR2 SVGEGT. CDR3 length: 17 amino acids. The V gene lost 2 bases and the J gene lost 0 bases, with 14 bases spanning the gap.

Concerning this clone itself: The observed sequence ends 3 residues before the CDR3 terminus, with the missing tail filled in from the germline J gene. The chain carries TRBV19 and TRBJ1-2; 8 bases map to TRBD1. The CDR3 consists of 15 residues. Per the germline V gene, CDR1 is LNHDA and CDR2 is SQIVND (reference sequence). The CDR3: CASSIAGGRGLGYTF. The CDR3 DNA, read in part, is TGTGCCAGTAGTATAGCCGGTGGCAGGGGGCTGGGC.

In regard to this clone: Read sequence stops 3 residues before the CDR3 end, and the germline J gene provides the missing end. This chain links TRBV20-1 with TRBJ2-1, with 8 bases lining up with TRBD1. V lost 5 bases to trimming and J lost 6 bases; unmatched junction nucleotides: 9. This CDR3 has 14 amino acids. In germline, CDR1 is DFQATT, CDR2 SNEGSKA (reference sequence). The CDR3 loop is CSAHRQGKGNEQFF. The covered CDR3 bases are TGCAGTGCTCACAGACAGGGGAAGGGCAATGAG.

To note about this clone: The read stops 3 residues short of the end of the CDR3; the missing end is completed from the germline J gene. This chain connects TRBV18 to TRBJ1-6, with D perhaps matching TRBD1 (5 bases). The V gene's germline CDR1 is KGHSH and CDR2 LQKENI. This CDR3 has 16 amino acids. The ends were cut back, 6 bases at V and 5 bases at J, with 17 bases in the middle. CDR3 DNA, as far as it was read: TGTGCCAGCTCCGGGGGAGTTCAGTCTAATAATTCACCC. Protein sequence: CASSGGVQSNNSP. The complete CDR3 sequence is CASSGGVQSNNSPLHF. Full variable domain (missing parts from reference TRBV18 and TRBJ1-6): NAGVMQNPRHLVRRRGQEARLRCSPMKGHSHVYWYRQLPEEGLKFMVYLQKENIIDESGMPKERFSAEFPKEGPSILRIQQVVRGDSAAYFCASSGGVQSNNSPLHFGNGTRLTVT.

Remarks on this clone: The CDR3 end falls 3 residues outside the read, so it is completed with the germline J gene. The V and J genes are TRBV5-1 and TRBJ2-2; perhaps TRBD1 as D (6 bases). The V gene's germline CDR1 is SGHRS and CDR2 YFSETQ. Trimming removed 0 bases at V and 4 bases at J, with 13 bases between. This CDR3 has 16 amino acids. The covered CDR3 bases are TGCGCCAGCAGCTTGGTCTCAGGGGCGCGCACCGGGGAG. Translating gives CASSLVSGARTGE. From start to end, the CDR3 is CASSLVSGARTGELFF. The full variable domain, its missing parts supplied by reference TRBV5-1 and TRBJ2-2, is KAGVTQTPRYLIKTRGQQVTLSCSPISGHRSVSWYQQTPGQGLQFLFEYFSETQRNKGNFPGRFSGRQFSNSRSEMNVSTLELGDSALYLCASSLVSGARTGELFFGEGSRLTVL.

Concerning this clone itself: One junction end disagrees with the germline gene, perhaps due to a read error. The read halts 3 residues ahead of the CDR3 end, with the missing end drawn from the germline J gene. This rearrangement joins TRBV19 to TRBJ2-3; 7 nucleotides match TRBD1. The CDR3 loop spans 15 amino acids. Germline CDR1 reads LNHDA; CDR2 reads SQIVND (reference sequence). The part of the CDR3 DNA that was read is TGTGCCAGTAGAATAGAAGGGGGCCCGGCAGATACG. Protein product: CASRIEGGPADT. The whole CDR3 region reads CASRIEGGPADTQYF.

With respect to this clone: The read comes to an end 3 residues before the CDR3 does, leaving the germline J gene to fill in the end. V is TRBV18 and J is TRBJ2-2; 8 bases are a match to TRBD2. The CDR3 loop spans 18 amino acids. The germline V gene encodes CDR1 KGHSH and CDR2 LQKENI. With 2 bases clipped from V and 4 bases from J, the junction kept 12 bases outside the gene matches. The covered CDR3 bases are TGTGCCAGCTCACCATACTGGGGTCTGAGCGGGAGCACCGGGGAG. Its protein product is CASSPYWGLSGSTGE. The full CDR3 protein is CASSPYWGLSGSTGELFF.

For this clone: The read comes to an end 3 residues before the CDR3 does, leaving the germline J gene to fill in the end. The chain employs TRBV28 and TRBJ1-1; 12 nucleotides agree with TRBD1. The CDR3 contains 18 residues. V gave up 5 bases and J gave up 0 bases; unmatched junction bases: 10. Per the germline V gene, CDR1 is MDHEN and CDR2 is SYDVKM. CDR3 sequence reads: CASSEKPGQGALNTEAFF. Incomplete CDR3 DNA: TGTGCCAGCAGTGAAAAACCGGGACAGGGGGCTTTGAACACTGAA. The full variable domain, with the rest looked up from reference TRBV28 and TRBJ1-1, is DVKVTQSSRYLVKRTGEKVFLECVQDMDHENMFWYRQDPGLGLRLIYFSYDVKMKEKGDIPEGYSVSREKKERFSLILESASTNQTSMYLCASSEKPGQGALNTEAFFGQGTRLTVV.

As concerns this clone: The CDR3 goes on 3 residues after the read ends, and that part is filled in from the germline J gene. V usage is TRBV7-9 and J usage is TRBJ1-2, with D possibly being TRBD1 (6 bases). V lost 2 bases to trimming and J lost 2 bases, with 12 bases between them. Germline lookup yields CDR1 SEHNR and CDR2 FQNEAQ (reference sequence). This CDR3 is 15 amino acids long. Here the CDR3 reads CASSLKGGLNYGYTF. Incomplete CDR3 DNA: TGTGCCAGCAGCTTAAAAGGGGGTCTGAACTATGGC. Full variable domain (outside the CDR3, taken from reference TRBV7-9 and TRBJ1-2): DTGVSQNPRHKITKRGQNVTFRCDPISEHNRLYWYRQTLGQGPEFLTYFQNEAQLEKSRLLSDRFSAERPKGSFSTLEIQRTEQGDSAMYLCASSLKGGLNYGYTFGSGTRLTVV.

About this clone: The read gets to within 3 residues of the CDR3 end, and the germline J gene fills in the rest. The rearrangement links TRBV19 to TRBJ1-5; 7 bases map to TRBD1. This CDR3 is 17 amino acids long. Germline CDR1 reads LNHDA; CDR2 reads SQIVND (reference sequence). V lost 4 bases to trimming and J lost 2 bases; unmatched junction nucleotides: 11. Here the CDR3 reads CASSTGGRGQRNQPQHF. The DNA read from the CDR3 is TGTGCCAGTAGTACAGGGGGGAGGGGACAGCGCAATCAGCCC.

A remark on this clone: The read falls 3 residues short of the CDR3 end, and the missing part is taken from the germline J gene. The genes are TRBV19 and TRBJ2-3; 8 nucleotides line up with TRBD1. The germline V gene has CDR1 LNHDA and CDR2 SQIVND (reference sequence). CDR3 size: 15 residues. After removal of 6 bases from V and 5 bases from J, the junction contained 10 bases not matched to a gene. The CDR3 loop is CASRRTGIEKDTQYF. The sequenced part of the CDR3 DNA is TGTGCCAGTAGGAGGACAGGGATTGAGAAAGATACG.

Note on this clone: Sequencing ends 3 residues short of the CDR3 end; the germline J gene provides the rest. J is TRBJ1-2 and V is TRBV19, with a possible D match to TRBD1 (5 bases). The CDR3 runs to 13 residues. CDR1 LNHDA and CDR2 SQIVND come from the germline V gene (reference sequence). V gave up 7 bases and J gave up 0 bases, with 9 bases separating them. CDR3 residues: CASTGGPNYGYTF. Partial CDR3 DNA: TGTGCCAGTACCGGGGGACCTAACTATGGC.

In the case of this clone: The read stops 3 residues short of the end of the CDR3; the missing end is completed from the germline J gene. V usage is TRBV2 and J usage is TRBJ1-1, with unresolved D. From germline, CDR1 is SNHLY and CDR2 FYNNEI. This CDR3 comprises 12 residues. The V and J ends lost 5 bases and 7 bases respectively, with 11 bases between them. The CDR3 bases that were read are TGTGCCAGCAGTTTAGACAAGATTGAA. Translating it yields CASSLDKIE. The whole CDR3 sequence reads CASSLDKIEAFF.

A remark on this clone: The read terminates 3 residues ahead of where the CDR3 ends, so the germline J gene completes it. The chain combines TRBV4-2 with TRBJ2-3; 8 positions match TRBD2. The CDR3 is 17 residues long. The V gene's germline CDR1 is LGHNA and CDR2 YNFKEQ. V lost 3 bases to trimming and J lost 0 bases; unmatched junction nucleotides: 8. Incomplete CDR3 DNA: TGTGCCAGCAGCCAGTACCGGGGGGGTACTAGCACAGATACG. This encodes CASSQYRGGTSTDT. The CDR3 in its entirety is CASSQYRGGTSTDTQYF.

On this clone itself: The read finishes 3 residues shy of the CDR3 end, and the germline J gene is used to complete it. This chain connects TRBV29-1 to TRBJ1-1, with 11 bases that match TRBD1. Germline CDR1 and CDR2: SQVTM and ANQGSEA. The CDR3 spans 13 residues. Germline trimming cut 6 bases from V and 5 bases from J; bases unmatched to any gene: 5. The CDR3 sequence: CSVSGTGGTEAFF. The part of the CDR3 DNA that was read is TGCAGCGTATCCGGGACAGGGGGAACTGAA.

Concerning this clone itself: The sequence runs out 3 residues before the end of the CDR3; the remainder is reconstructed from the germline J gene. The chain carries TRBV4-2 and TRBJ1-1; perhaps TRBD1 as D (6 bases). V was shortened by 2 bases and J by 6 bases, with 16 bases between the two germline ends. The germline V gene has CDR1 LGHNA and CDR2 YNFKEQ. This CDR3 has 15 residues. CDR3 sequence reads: CASSQKQGTGSEAFF. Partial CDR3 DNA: TGTGCCAGCAGCCAAAAGCAGGGGACGGGATCTGAA.

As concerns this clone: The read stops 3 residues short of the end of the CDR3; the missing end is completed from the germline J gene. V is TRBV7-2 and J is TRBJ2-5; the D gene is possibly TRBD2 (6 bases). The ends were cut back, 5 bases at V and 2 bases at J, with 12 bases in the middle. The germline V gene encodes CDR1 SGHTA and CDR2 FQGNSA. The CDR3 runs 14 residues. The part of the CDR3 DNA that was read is TGTGCCAGCAGCCCTGGGACTTTTCAAGAGACC. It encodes CASSPGTFQET. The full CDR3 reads CASSPGTFQETQYF.